Listed here are 7 T cell receptor beta chains from one sample, sequenced in a study of cytomegalovirus exposure and HLA in healthy donors. It was with 60 Vbeta and 13 Jbeta primers that the PCR ran. TCRdb's table, derived via immunoSEQ multiplex PCR, lists solely in-frame clones and lacks some. The repertoire holds more than 100,000 clones, with around two thirds as singletons. Sequencing was carried out using PBMCs. Receptor source: a woman in her forties in good health and CMV-seropositive.

The rearrangement uses TRBV6-6 and TRBJ2-7; possibly TRBD2 for D (8 bases). From germline, CDR1 is MNHNY and CDR2 SVGAGI (reference sequence). CDR3 length: 15 residues. Trimming took 4 bases from V and 1 from J, leaving 14 bases between them. The chain's CDR3 is CASSSGGGASYEQYF. CDR3 coding DNA: TGTGCCAGCAGTTCGGGAGGGGGCGCGTCCTACGAGCAGTACTTC.

In its sample, this clone was seen a few times. This chain links TRBV7-2 with TRBJ1-5; a possible D gene is TRBD1 (6 bases). Germline CDR1 SGHTA, CDR2 FQGNSA. The V end lost 5 bases, the J end lost 2 bases, and 13 bases lay between the germline ends. The CDR3 sequence is 15 residues long. The CDR3 sequence: CASSLQGNGNQPQHF. The CDR3, as DNA: TGTGCCAGCAGCCTACAGGGAAATGGCAATCAGCCCCAGCATTTT.

J is TRBJ2-1 and V is TRBV11-1, with D perhaps TRBD1 (8 bases). Germline V lookup: CDR1 SGHAT, CDR2 FQDESV (reference sequence). V dropped 3 bases and J dropped 7 bases, with 16 bases sitting between them. There are 15 residues in the CDR3. CDR3 residues: CASSFQQGGRNEQFF. CDR3 nucleotides: TGTGCCAGCAGCTTTCAACAGGGGGGGAGAAATGAGCAGTTCTTC.

The chain couples TRBV29-1 to TRBJ2-2; possibly TRBD2 for D (7 bases). Trimming shortened V by 7 bases and J by 4 bases, and 16 bases separated the two germline ends. This CDR3 region has 14 residues. The germline V gene encodes CDR1 SQVTM and CDR2 ANQGSEA. The CDR3 loop is CSGGGGSTTGELFF. As DNA, the CDR3 is TGCAGCGGGGGGGGCGGGAGTACCACCGGGGAGCTGTTTTTT.

This rearrangement joins TRBV7-2 to TRBJ2-7; 8 nucleotides line up with TRBD2. Trimming at V came to 2 bases and at J to 2 bases, leaving 5 bases not matched to a gene. CDR1 and CDR2 from the germline V gene are SGHTA and FQGNSA. The CDR3 spans 15 residues. CDR3 coding DNA: TGTGCCAGCAGCTTAAGCAGCGGGGGCCCCTACGAGCAGTACTTC. Amino acids: CASSLSSGGPYEQYF.

V and J are TRBV10-2 and TRBJ1-5; D is unclear. CDR1 WSHSY and CDR2 SAAADI come from the germline V gene. The CDR3 spans 16 residues. Trimming left V 0 bases short and J 7 bases short, with 16 bases between. CDR3 bases: TGCGCCAGCAGTGAGTCGAGGGTCTGGGTCAGCCAGCCCCAGCATTTT. Amino acids: CASSESRVWVSQPQHF.

This chain links TRBV4-1 with TRBJ2-5; D remains unclear. The DNA end lines up better with TRBJ2-7; the J call may be wrong. The CDR3 runs to 11 residues. From germline, CDR1 is MGHRA and CDR2 YSYEKL. CDR3 nucleotide sequence: TGCGCCAGCAGCCAAGAGTACGAGCAGTACTTC. This codes for CASSQEYEQYF.